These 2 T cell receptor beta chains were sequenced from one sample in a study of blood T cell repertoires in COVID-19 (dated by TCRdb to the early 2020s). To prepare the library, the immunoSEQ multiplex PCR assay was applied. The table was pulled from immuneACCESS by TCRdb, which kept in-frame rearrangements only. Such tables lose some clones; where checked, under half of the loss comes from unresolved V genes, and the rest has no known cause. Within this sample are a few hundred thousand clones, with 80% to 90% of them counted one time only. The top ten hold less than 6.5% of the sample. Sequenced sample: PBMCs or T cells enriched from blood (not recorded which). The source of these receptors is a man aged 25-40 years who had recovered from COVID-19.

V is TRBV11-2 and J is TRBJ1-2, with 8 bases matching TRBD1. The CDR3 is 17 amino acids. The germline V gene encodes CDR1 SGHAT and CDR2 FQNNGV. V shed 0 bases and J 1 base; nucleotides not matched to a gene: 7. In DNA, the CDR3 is TGTGCCAGCAGCTTAGAGGGCAGGGGGCTCCTTAACTATGGCTACACCTTC. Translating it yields CASSLEGRGLLNYGYTF.

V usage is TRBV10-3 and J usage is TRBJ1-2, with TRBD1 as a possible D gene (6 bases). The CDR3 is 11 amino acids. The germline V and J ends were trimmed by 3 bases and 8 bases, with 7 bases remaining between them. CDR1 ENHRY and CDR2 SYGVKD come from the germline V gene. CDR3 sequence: CAISDTGGYTF. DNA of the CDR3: TGTGCCATCAGTGACACAGGGGGCTACACCTTC.